This entry lists 19 T cell receptor beta chains sequenced from one sample in a study of CD8+CD57+ T cells in acquired aplastic anemia. By flow cytometry, patients selected for sequencing had shown an expansion of CD8+CD57+ cells. TCR beta VDJ and CDR3 profiles were obtained from a genomic DNA template. TCRdb reprocessed the reads with MiXCR, giving one entry per CDR3 protein. The sample lists about 470,000 distinct CDR3 sequences; around 30% were seen once. Input material: sorted CD4+, CD8+, or CD8+CD57+ T cells (not recorded which) from PBMCs. The source of these receptors is a human donor with aplastic anemia.

Details on this clonotype: The DNA is left out, because the CDR3 cannot be placed on it with certainty; the CDR3 is given as TCRdb lists it. This sequence joins TRBV20-1 and TRBJ1-2; the D call of TRBD1 is as the table states it, not checked on the DNA. CDR1 is DFQATT and CDR2 is SNEGSKA in the germline V gene (reference sequence). Ends included, the CDR3 has 14 residues. Here the CDR3 reads CSAHTGTGDYGCTF.

This chain links TRBV24-1 with TRBJ1-2; D might be TRBD1 (5 bases). Trimming shortened V by 7 bases and J by 8 bases, and 16 bases separated the two germline ends. The CDR3 loop spans 13 amino acids. Germline V gene data show CDR1 as KGHDR and CDR2 as SFDVKD. This CDR3 is CATSEAVGEGYTF. CDR3 bases: TGTGCCACCAGCGAAGCGGTGGGGGAGGGCTACACCTTC.

At least ten counts were recorded for this clonotype. The rearrangement joins TRBV2 to TRBJ1-4, with TRBD1 identical over 8 bases. Germline lookup yields CDR1 SNHLY and CDR2 FYNNEI. The CDR3 loop spans 15 amino acids. Trimming removed 4 bases from V and 5 bases from J; junction bases left unmatched: 6. CDR3 residues: CASSVSGQGNEKLFF. The DNA of the CDR3 is TGTGCCAGCAGTGTGTCCGGACAGGGAAATGAAAAACTGTTTTTT.

There are many counts of this clonotype. The chain has TRBV10-3 and TRBJ2-3; 7 bases match TRBD1. Per the germline V gene, CDR1 is ENHRY and CDR2 is SYGVKD. The CDR3 sequence is 14 residues long. V shed 6 bases and J 2 bases; nucleotides not matched to a gene: 5. CDR3 DNA sequence: TGTGCCATCAGATTCGGACAGGACACAGATACGCAGTATTTT. It yields the protein CAIRFGQDTDTQYF.

This clonotype was seen a handful of times. The V gene is TRBV4-3, the J gene TRBJ1-5, with D uncertain. V lost 0 bases, J lost 5 bases, and 5 bases lay in between. Germline loops: CDR1 LGHNA, CDR2 YSLEER. The CDR3 sequence is 13 residues long. The CDR3 loop reads CASSQESDQPQHF. In DNA, the CDR3 is TGCGCCAGCAGCCAAGAGTCGGATCAGCCCCAGCATTTT.

This clonotype was counted many times. The V gene is TRBV19, the J gene TRBJ2-5; 8 bases are a match to TRBD2. Germline CDR1 LNHDA, CDR2 SQIVND (reference sequence). The CDR3 has 15 amino acids. Germline trimming cut 5 bases from V and 5 bases from J; bases unmatched to any gene: 10. CDR3 nucleotide sequence: TGTGCCAGTAGTGCTGGTACTAGCGGCCTCGAGACCCAGTACTTC. Its translation: CASSAGTSGLETQYF.

This clonotype turned up a few times. The chain couples TRBV5-1 to TRBJ1-2; D possibly corresponds to TRBD1 (6 bases). V lost 4 bases to trimming and J lost 4 bases, with 17 bases between them. The CDR3 runs to 15 residues. Germline values: CDR1 SGHRS, CDR2 YFSETQ. This CDR3 reads CASSPSDSGVYGYTF. DNA for the CDR3: TGCGCCAGCAGCCCGTCGGACAGTGGAGTCTATGGCTACACCTTC.

The V gene is TRBV2, the J gene TRBJ1-3, with 7 bases fitting TRBD1. The germline V gene encodes CDR1 SNHLY and CDR2 FYNNEI. CDR3 length equals 15 residues. The V and J ends lost 6 bases and 8 bases, in that order; junction bases with no gene match: 13. CDR3 coding DNA: TGTGCCAGCAGCGCCCTACAGGGGCCGAGGTACACCATATATTTT. Residues: CASSALQGPRYTIYF.

This clonotype came up a few times. V gene TRBV6-5 combines with J gene TRBJ2-7; TRBD1 matches 8 bases. The length of the CDR3 is 14 residues. The junction had 6 bases not matched to a gene; V was cut back by 4 bases and J by 4 bases. Germline CDR1 and CDR2: MNHEY and SVGAGI. The CDR3, as DNA: TGTGCCAGCAGTTTAAACAGGGGGGTGTACGAGCAGTACTTC. Protein sequence: CASSLNRGVYEQYF.

Turning to this clonotype: A read error may account for a junction end that differs from germline. The J gene is TRBJ1-1, the V gene TRBV19; 7 bases line up with TRBD1. This CDR3 has 13 amino acids. From germline, CDR1 is LNHDA and CDR2 SQIVND (reference sequence). CDR3 bases: TGTGCCAGTAGTTCACAGGGGAACGCTGAAGCTTTCTTT. This encodes CASSSQGNAEAFF.

This clonotype was counted at least ten times. The chain carries TRBV29-1 and TRBJ2-7; D might be TRBD1 (6 bases). CDR3 size: 13 residues. The germline CDR1 and CDR2 sequences are SQVTM and ANQGSEA. Trimming took 3 bases from V and 5 from J, leaving 14 bases between them. CDR3 nucleotide sequence: TGCAGCGTTGATATGGGCAGGGGAAACGAGCAGTACTTC. This translates into CSVDMGRGNEQYF.

This clonotype was recorded at least ten times. This rearrangement joins TRBV7-8 to TRBJ1-2; perhaps TRBD1 as D (6 bases). Trimming stripped 5 bases from V and 8 bases from J, with 15 bases between. CDR1 and CDR2 from the germline V gene are SGHVS and FQNEAQ. The CDR3 has 13 amino acids. The CDR3 loop is CASSPAGEGGYTF. CDR3 nucleotides: TGTGCCAGCAGCCCCGCAGGGGAGGGAGGCTACACCTTC.

The sample holds one count of this clonotype. The chain links TRBV4-1 to TRBJ2-7; D unclear. This CDR3 region has 14 residues. Trimming took off 0 bases at V and 3 bases at J, with 9 bases between the two ends. CDR1 and CDR2 from the germline V gene are MGHRA and YSYEKL. The CDR3 DNA reads as TGCGCCAGCAGCCAAGAGAAACACTACTACGAGCAGTACTTC. Its protein is CASSQEKHYYEQYF.

This clonotype was recorded many times. The chain employs TRBV20-1 and TRBJ1-5, with D perhaps TRBD1 (6 bases). The V gene lost 5 bases and the J gene lost 0 bases, with 20 bases spanning the gap. The germline V gene encodes CDR1 DFQATT and CDR2 SNEGSKA (reference sequence). The CDR3 covers 17 residues. CDR3: CSAHGPGGMYSNQPQHF. The CDR3 region has the DNA TGCAGTGCTCATGGGCCGGGGGGCATGTATAGCAATCAGCCCCAGCATTTT.

This clonotype was seen at least ten times. V and J are TRBV19 and TRBJ2-1, with 10 bases matching TRBD2. The germline gives CDR1 LNHDA, CDR2 SQIVND (reference sequence). Germline trimming cut 5 bases from V and 2 bases from J; bases unmatched to any gene: 3. The CDR3 consists of 15 residues. The CDR3: CASSLLAGTYNEQFF. As DNA, the CDR3 is TGTGCCAGTAGTCTACTAGCGGGAACCTACAATGAGCAGTTCTTC.

Notes on this clonotype: At one end, the junction sequence differs from germline, possibly due to a read error. The chain recombines TRBV6-4 with TRBJ2-7; D may match TRBD1 or TRBD2 (5 bases each). This CDR3 spans 15 amino acids. The germline gives CDR1 MRHNA, CDR2 SNTAGT. The CDR3 nucleotides are TGTGCCAGCAGTTACGGGACCGACCTCTCCTACGGGCAGTACTTC. Translated, it gives CASSYGTDLSYGQYF.

This clonotype was seen a few times. CDR3 sequence (DNA): TGTGCCAGCTCACCGCTGAGGTCCTACGAGCAGTACTTC. Its translation: CASSPLRSYEQYF. This chain connects TRBV25-1 to TRBJ2-7; D gene uncertain. The CDR3 is 13 residues long. Germline V lookup: CDR1 MGHDK, CDR2 SYGVNS. With 8 bases removed from V and 1 base from J, the gap between germline ends came to 12 bases.

This chain uses TRBV7-2 with TRBJ2-3; 12 bases are shared with TRBD2. The junction had 10 bases not matched to a gene; V was cut back by 5 bases and J by 1 base. The CDR3 has 18 amino acids. Germline assignment: CDR1 SGHTA and CDR2 FQGNSA. CDR3 in DNA: TGTGCCAGCAGCCCGGGCCCTAGCGGGAGGGCCGGCACAGATACGCAGTATTTT. It encodes CASSPGPSGRAGTDTQYF.

The V and J genes are TRBV12-3 or TRBV12-4 and TRBJ1-4; no reliable D call. V lost 5 bases, J lost 7 bases, and 20 bases lay in between. The CDR3 runs to 16 residues. The CDR3: CASSPNRPGGGEKLFF. The DNA of the CDR3 is TGTGCCAGCAGTCCAAATCGACCTGGAGGCGGTGAAAAACTGTTTTTT.